These T cell receptor beta chains were read from a single sample in a study of control samples from healthy donors and cancer patients. Sequencing was performed with immunoSEQ multiplex PCR; in TCRdb, only in-frame clones are kept and a portion is missing. The sample yields under 130,000 clones, 75% to 90% seen once. Specimen: PBMCs. The receptors derive from a man between 60 and 70 years old with lung cancer. Each CDR3 is given with its conserved first and last residue. A D gene is named only where the DNA matches it firmly. Rows give clone size only sometimes, using once, few, many, or a class for an expanded clone.

D gene | J gene | clone size | V gene | CDR3 protein | CDR3 DNA
NA | TRBJ2-3 | NA | TRBV7-9 | CASSLAYTDTQYF | TGTGCCAGCAGCTTAGCGTACACAGATACGCAGTATTTT
NA | TRBJ2-7 | NA | TRBV7-9 | CASSQGTGEQYF | TGTGCCAGCAGCCAAGGGACGGGTGAGCAGTACTTC
NA | TRBJ1-2 | NA | TRBV4-2 | CASSQDRAAANYGYTF | TGTGCCAGCAGCCAAGACAGGGCAGCAGCTAACTATGGCTACACCTTC
TRBD1 | TRBJ1-1 | NA | TRBV6-5 | CASTPGGRTEAFF | TGTGCCAGCACTCCAGGGGGCCGGACTGAAGCTTTCTTT
TRBD1 | TRBJ1-4 | NA | TRBV19 | CASARQGRGGTNEKLFF | TGTGCCAGTGCCCGACAGGGTCGAGGGGGAACTAATGAAAAACTGTTTTTT
NA | TRBJ1-6 | NA | TRBV5-6 | CASSLVDRYSPLHF | TGTGCCAGCAGCTTGGTTGACAGGTATTCACCCCTCCACTTT
TRBD2 | TRBJ2-1 | NA | TRBV24-1 | CATSDSGTRSNEQFF | TGTGCCACCAGCGATTCCGGGACTAGGAGTAATGAGCAGTTCTTC
NA | TRBJ1-1 | NA | TRBV5-1 | CASSFDRNTEAFF | TGCGCCAGCAGCTTCGATAGGAACACTGAAGCTTTCTTT
NA | TRBJ1-2 | NA | TRBV6-2/TRBV6-3 | CASSYSRSDGYTF | TGTGCCAGCAGTTACTCGAGGTCGGACGGCTACACCTTC
NA | TRBJ1-1 | NA | TRBV5-1 | CASSLANRNTEAFF | TGCGCCAGCAGCCTAGCGAATCGGAACACTGAAGCTTTCTTT
TRBD1 | TRBJ1-4 | NA | TRBV6-5 | CASSLRGLEEKLFF | TGTGCCAGCAGTTTAAGGGGGCTGGAGGAAAAACTGTTTTTT
TRBD2 | TRBJ2-1 | NA | TRBV12-5 | CASGLGIAGGDNEQFF | TGTGCTAGTGGGTTGGGAATAGCGGGGGGGGACAATGAGCAGTTCTTC
NA | TRBJ2-1 | NA | TRBV27 | CASSLSEGIVLFF | TGTGCCAGCAGTTTGTCAGAGGGGATAGTGTTATTCTTC
TRBD1 | TRBJ1-2 | NA | TRBV5-6 | CASSFWDRASHGYTF | TGTGCCAGCAGCTTTTGGGACAGGGCATCCCATGGCTACACCTTC
TRBD1 | TRBJ1-5 | NA | TRBV3-1/TRBV3-2 | CASSLNRGHQPQHF | TGTGCCAGCAGCCTGAACAGGGGTCATCAGCCCCAGCATTTT
TRBD1 | TRBJ2-1 | NA | TRBV6-5 | CASSYDRGLYNEQFF | TGTGCCAGCAGTTACGACAGGGGCCTCTACAATGAGCAGTTCTTC
TRBD2 | TRBJ2-5 | NA | TRBV6-6 | CASSLGGAEETQYF | TGTGCCAGCAGCCTCGGGGGGGCGGAGGAGACCCAGTACTTC
NA | TRBJ1-3 | NA | TRBV29-1 | CSVVLGNTIYF | TGCAGCGTTGTGCTAGGAAACACCATATATTTT
TRBD1 | TRBJ1-1 | NA | TRBV7-8 | CASSPYRGADTEAFF | TGTGCCAGCAGCCCCTACAGGGGGGCGGACACTGAAGCTTTCTTT
NA | TRBJ1-2 | NA | TRBV6-5 | CASSRGSSNYGYTF | TGTGCCAGCAGTAGAGGGAGTTCTAACTATGGCTACACCTTC
NA | TRBJ2-5 | NA | TRBV18 | CASSRAGATVETQYF | TGTGCCAGCTCACGGGCGGGGGCCACCGTAGAGACCCAGTACTTC
NA | TRBJ2-6 | NA | TRBV30 | CAWRNSGANVLTF | TGTGCCTGGAGGAACTCTGGGGCCAACGTCCTGACTTTC
NA | TRBJ1-3 | NA | TRBV5-4 | CASSLGGTGGNTIYF | TGTGCCAGCAGCTTGGGTGGAACAGGGGGAAACACCATATATTTT
TRBD1 | TRBJ1-5 | once | TRBV7-2 | CASSFGQGLGQPQHF | TGTGCCAGCAGCTTCGGACAGGGGCTGGGTCAGCCCCAGCATTTT
NA | TRBJ1-1 | NA | TRBV10-1 | CASSENSLTEAFF | TGCGCCAGCAGTGAGAACAGCTTAACTGAAGCTTTCTTT
TRBD1 | TRBJ1-1 | NA | TRBV18 | CASSPSGQGGINTEAFF | TGTGCCAGCTCACCTTCAGGACAGGGAGGTATTAACACTGAAGCTTTCTTT
NA | TRBJ2-5 | NA | TRBV5-6 | CASSFSRQNRGETQYF | TGTGCCAGCAGCTTTAGTCGCCAGAATAGGGGTGAGACCCAGTACTTC
NA | TRBJ1-1 | NA | TRBV10-3 | CAIRTGHSMNTEAFF | TGTGCCATCAGGACAGGCCATTCGATGAACACTGAAGCTTTCTTT
NA | TRBJ1-3 | NA | TRBV4-1 | CASSLTGTRASGNTIYF | TGCGCCAGCAGCCTTACCGGGACCCGCGCATCTGGAAACACCATATATTTT
NA | TRBJ2-4 | NA | TRBV6-1 | CASSDTGTAKNIQYF | TGTGCCAGCAGTGATACCGGGACAGCCAAAAACATTCAGTACTTC
NA | TRBJ2-7 | NA | TRBV4-1 | CASSQTAGNYEQYF | TGCGCCAGCAGCCAAACCGCGGGAAACTACGAGCAGTACTTC